This T cell receptor (beta chain) derives from a study of cytomegalovirus exposure and HLA in healthy donors. The study, taken as a whole, reports: Compared with the approximately 680-donor mean, an Asian-associated ancestry cluster reportedly had fewer N-insertions, according to a later analysis.

60 Vbeta and 13 Jbeta primers were used in PCR. Profiled with immunoSEQ multiplex PCR; TCRdb holds only in-frame clones, not every one. The repertoire holds some 180,000 clones, with approximately 84% as singletons. For this clone: Its antigen is unidentified.

While unrecorded immune exposures were likely, the donors were nominally healthy when sampled. The CDR3 runs 11 residues. Trimming shortened V by 1 base and J by 9 bases, and 4 bases separated the two germline ends. CDR1 is SEHNR, CDR2 FQNEAQ, per germline (reference sequence). V and J are TRBV7-9 and TRBJ1-5, with D unresolved. The specimen sequenced was PBMCs. This sequence was found in a female donor in good health and CMV-seronegative. The chain's CDR3 is CASSLGGPQHF. For the CDR3, the DNA is TGTGCCAGCAGCTTAGGAGGGCCCCAGCATTTT. The whole variable domain, filled in from reference TRBV7-9 and TRBJ1-5, reads DTGVSQNPRHKITKRGQNVTFRCDPISEHNRLYWYRQTLGQGPEFLTYFQNEAQLEKSRLLSDRFSAERPKGSFSTLEIQRTEQGDSAMYLCASSLGGPQHFGDGTRLSIL.